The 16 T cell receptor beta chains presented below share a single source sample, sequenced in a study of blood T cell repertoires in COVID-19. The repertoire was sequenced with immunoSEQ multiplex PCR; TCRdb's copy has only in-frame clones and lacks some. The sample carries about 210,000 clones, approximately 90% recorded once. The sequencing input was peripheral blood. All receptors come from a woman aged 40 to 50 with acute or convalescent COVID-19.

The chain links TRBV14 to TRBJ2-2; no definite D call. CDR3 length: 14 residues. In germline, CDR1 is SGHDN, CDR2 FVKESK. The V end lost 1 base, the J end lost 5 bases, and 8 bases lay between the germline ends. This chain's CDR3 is CASSQGFRTGELFF. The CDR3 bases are TGTGCCAGCAGCCAAGGGTTCAGAACCGGGGAGCTGTTTTTT.

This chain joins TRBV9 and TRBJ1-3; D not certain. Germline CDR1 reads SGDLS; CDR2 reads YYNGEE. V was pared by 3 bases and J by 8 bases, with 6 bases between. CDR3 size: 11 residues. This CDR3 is CASSGGDTIYF. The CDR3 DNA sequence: TGTGCCAGCAGCGGCGGAGACACCATATATTTT.

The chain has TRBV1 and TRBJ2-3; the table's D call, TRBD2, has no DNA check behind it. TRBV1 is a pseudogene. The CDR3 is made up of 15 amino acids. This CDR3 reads CTSSQDRGFRDTQYF. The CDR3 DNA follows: TGCACCAGCAGCCAAGATCGAGGGTTTAGAGATACGCAGTATTTT.

The CDR3 loop reads CASSYRGGRTTDTQYF. CDR3 DNA: TGTGCCAGCAGCTACAGGGGGGGACGGACCACAGATACGCAGTATTTT. This chain joins TRBV7-9 and TRBJ2-3; a weak D match, TRBD1 (8 bases). Looked up from germline, CDR1 is SEHNR and CDR2 is FQNEAQ (reference sequence). The CDR3 has 16 residues. V lost 4 bases, J lost 2 bases, and 16 bases lay in between.

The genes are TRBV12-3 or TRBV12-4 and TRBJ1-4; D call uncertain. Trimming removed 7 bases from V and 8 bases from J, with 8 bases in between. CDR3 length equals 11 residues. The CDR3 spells CASTLREKLFF. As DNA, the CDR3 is TGTGCCAGCACTCTGCGGGAAAAACTGTTTTTT.

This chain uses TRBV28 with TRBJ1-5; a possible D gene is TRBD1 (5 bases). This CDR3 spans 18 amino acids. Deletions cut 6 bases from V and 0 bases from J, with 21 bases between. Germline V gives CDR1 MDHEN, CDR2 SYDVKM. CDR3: CASRPGGGAQYSNQPQHF. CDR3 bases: TGTGCCAGCAGGCCTGGAGGCGGGGCCCAATATAGCAATCAGCCCCAGCATTTT.

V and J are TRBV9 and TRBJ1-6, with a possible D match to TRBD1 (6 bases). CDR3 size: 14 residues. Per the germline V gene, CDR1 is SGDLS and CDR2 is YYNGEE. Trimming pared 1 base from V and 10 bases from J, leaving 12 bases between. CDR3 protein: CASSVSGGHSPLHF. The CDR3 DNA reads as TGTGCCAGCAGCGTATCGGGGGGCCACTCACCCCTCCACTTT.

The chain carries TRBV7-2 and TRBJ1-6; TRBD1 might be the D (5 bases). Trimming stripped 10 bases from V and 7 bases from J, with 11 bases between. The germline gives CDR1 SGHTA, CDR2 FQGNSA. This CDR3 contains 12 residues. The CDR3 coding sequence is TGTGCCACGACAGTTCTGAATTCACCCCTCCACTTT. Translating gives CATTVLNSPLHF.

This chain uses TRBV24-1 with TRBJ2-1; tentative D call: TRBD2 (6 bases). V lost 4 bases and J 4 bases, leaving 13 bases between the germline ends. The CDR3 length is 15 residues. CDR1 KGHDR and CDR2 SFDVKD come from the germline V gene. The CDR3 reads CATSDQAGPYNEQFF. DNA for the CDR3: TGTGCCACCAGTGACCAAGCGGGTCCTTACAATGAGCAGTTCTTC.

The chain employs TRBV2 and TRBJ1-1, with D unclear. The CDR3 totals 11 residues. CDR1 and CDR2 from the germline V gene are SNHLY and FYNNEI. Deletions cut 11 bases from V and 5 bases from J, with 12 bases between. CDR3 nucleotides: TGTGCCCGGGAGTCGGGGACTGAAGCTTTCTTT. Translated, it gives CARESGTEAFF.

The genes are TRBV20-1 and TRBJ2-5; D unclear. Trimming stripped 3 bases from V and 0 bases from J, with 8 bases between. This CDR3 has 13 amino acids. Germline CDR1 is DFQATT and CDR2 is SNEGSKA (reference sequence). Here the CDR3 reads CSASGQDQETQYF. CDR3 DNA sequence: TGCAGTGCTAGTGGCCAGGACCAAGAGACCCAGTACTTC.

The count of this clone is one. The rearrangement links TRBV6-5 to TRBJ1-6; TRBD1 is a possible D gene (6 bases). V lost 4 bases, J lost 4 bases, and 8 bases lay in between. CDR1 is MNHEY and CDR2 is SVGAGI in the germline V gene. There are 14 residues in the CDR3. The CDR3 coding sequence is TGTGCCAGCAGTTCGGGACATTATAATTCACCCCTCCACTTT. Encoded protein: CASSSGHYNSPLHF.

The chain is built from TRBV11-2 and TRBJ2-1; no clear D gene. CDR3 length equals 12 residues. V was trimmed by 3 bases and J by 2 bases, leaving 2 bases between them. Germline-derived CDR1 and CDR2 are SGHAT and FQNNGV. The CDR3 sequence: CASSFTYNEQFF. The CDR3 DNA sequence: TGTGCCAGCAGCTTTACCTACAATGAGCAGTTCTTC.

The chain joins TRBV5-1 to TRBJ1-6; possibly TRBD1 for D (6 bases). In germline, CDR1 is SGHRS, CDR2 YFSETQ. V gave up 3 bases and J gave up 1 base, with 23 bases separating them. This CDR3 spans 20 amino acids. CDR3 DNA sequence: TGCGCCAGCAGCTCGGTCGGGGACACCCAGGGAAGGTCCTATAATTCACCCCTCCACTTT. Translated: CASSSVGDTQGRSYNSPLHF.

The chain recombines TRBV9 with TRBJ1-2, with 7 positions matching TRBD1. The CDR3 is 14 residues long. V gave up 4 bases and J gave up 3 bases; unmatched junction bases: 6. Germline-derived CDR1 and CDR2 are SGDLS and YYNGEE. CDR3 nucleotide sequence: TGTGCCAGCAGCAAAAGACAGGGAGACTATGGCTACACCTTC. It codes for CASSKRQGDYGYTF.

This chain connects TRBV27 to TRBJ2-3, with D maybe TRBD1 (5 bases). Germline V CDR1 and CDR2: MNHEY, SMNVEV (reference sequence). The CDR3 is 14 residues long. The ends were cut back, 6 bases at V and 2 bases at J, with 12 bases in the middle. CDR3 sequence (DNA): TGTGCCAGCAGGAGACAGCCGTACACAGATACGCAGTATTTT. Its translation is CASRRQPYTDTQYF.